Listed here is a single TCR beta chain. What it recognizes is unknown. The ends were cut back, 7 bases at V and 6 bases at J, with 16 bases in the middle. Germline V gene data show CDR1 as GTSNPN and CDR2 as SVGIG (reference sequence). CDR3 length equals 13 residues. TCRdb's table, derived via immunoSEQ multiplex PCR, lists solely in-frame clones and lacks some. This sample has a few million clones, with 80% to 95% found just once. The sample is drawn from a study of shared clonotypes between healthy human individuals. Study-level points and caveats: Memory subsets generally showed lower estimated richness than naive subsets. Clonotype sharing across a few donors was observed for 4% to 5.5% of naive CD4 clonotypes.

The sample comprised naive CD4+ T cells from PBMCs. Subset noted: CD45RA+ positively selected. The chain has TRBV30 and TRBJ1-5, with D possibly being TRBD1 (5 bases). This TCR came from a man between 18 and 35 years old in good health. Some clones in this sample may be carry-over from other donors' samples. The CDR3 sequence is CAYAGLMGQPQHF. As DNA, the CDR3 is TGTGCCTACGCAGGGCTTATGGGTCAGCCCCAGCATTTT.